The clone carrying this T cell receptor beta chain has just a few counts. Its antigen is not identified. The record originates from a study of vaccination and CD4 T cells after COVID-19. Overall study: Overlapping SARS-CoV-2, HCoV-NL63, HCoV-OC43 and HCoV-229E spike peptides stimulated the cells. Study results and limitations: A nonsignificant median increase from about 22 to 38 SARS-CoV-2-reactive clonotypes was observed. The study sampled relatively few convalescent patients and omitted early post-infection timepoints.

The Oncomine TCR Beta short-read assay sequenced DNA from cultured CD4+ T cells. TCRdb re-called the PCR reads with MiXCR, one entry per CDR3 protein. The sample holds about 12,000 distinct CDR3 sequences, under 60% seen once. Treatment given: roughly 11-day PBMC culture with coronavirus spike peptide pools or control peptides (ViraFEST assay). These CD4+ T cells came from roughly eleven-day cultures by negative selection. The TCR sequence derives from a human donor with COVID-19. The sample here was cultured CD4+ T cells from blood, taken after SARS-CoV-2 vaccination.

The CDR3 spells CASSSDRLDRGQIYGYTF. CDR3 DNA: TGTGCCAGCAGTTCCGACCGCCTCGACAGGGGGCAGATCTATGGCTACACCTTC. This chain links TRBV6-2 or TRBV6-3 with TRBJ1-2; 10 positions match TRBD1. Germline V gives CDR1 MNHEY, CDR2 SVGEGT. The CDR3 has 18 amino acids. Trimming at V came to 4 bases and at J to 4 bases, leaving 15 bases not matched to a gene.